Below, one TCR beta chain is given with its context. What it binds is unknown. These data come from a study of PD-1 blockade in classical Hodgkin lymphoma. Study-wide results and caveats: Complete responders' diversity at baseline resembled that of newly diagnosed patients.

Assay: immunoSEQ multiplex PCR; the TCRdb copy retains only in-frame clones and omits some. The sample contains approximately 39,000 clones, around 80% of which appear only once. This sample's time point: cycle 4 day 1 (C4D1), after 5 to 7 weeks of nivolumab. Following autologous stem cell transplantation, relapse occurred in every patient, and exposure to brentuximab vedotin varied. This material consisted of peripheral blood mononuclear cells (PBMCs), taken before the fourth cycle of nivolumab. The sequence was obtained from a human donor with classical Hodgkin lymphoma.

The CDR3 loop is CASSLTGDSNQPQHF. The CDR3 bases are TGTGCCAGCAGCCTGACAGGGGATAGCAATCAGCCCCAGCATTTT. The rearrangement links TRBV7-3 to TRBJ1-5, with TRBD1 matching over 8 bases. The CDR3 runs to 15 residues. V gave up 5 bases and J gave up 0 bases; unmatched junction bases: 3. CDR1 and CDR2 (germline): SGHTA, FQGTGA.